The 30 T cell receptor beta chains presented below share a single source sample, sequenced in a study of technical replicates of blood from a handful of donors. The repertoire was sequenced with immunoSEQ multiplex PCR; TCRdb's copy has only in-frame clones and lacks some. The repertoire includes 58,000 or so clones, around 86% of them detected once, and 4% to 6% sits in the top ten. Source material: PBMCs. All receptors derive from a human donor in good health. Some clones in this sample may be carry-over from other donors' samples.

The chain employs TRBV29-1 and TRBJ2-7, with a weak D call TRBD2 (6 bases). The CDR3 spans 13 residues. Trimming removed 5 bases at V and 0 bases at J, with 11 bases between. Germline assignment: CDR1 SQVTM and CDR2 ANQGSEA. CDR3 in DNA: TGCAGCGTTCTGAGCGGGCCCTCCTACGAGCAGTACTTC. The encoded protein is CSVLSGPSYEQYF.

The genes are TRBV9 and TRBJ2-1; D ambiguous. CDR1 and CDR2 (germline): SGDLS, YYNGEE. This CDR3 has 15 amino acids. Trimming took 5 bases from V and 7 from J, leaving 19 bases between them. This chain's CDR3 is CASSDIGIDINEQFF. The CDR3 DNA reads TGTGCCAGCAGTGACATCGGAATCGACATAAATGAGCAGTTCTTC.

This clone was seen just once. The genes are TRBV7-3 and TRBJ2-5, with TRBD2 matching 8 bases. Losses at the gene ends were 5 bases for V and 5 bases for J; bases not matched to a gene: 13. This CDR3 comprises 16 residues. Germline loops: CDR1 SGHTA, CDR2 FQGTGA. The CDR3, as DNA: TGTGCCAGCAGCCCGCAAGGGGCCAGCGGGAGTGAGACCCAGTACTTC. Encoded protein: CASSPQGASGSETQYF.

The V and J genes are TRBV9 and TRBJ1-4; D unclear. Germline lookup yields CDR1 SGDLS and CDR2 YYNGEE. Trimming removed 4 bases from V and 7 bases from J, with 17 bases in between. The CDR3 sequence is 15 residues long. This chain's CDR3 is CASSRSRGLGEKLFF. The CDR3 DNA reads TGTGCCAGCAGCCGTTCGCGGGGTTTGGGTGAAAAACTGTTTTTT.

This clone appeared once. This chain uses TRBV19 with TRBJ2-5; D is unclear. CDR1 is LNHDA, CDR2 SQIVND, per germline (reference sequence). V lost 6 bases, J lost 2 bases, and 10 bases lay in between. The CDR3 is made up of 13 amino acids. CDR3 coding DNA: TGTGCCAGTAGCGAAACTGCTCAAGAGACCCAGTACTTC. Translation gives CASSETAQETQYF.

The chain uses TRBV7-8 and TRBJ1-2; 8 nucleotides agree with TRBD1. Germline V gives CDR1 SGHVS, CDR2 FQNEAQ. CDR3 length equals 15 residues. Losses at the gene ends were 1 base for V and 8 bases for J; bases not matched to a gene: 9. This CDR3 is CASSLVGQGASGYTF. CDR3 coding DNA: TGTGCCAGCAGCTTAGTCGGGCAGGGGGCTTCAGGCTACACCTTC.

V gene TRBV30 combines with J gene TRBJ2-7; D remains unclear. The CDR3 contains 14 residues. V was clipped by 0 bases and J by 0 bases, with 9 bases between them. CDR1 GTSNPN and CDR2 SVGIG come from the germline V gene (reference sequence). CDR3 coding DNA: TGTGCCTGGAGTGTAATCCCGGGCTCCTACGAGCAGTACTTC. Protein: CAWSVIPGSYEQYF.

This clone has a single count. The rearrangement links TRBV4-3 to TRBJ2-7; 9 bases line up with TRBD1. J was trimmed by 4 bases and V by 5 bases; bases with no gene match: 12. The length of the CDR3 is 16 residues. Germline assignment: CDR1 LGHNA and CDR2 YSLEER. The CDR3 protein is CASSDRTGGLVYEQYF. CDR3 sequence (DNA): TGCGCCAGCAGCGACCGAACAGGGGGCTTGGTTTACGAGCAGTACTTC.

CDR3 sequence (DNA): TGTGCCAGCAGCCGGAAGCCGGAGAATTCACCCCTCCACTTT. This gives the protein CASSRKPENSPLHF. V and J are TRBV5-4 and TRBJ1-6; D remains ambiguous. The CDR3 spans 14 residues. Germline V gene lookup returns CDR1 SGHNT and CDR2 YYREEE (reference sequence). V lost 4 bases to trimming and J lost 7 bases, with 12 bases between them. Filled out from reference TRBV5-4 and TRBJ1-6, the complete variable domain reads ETGVTQSPTHLIKTRGQQVTLRCSSQSGHNTVSWYQQALGQGPQFIFQYYREEENGRGNFPPRFSGLQFPNYSSELNVNALELDDSALYLCASSRKPENSPLHFGNGTRLTVT.

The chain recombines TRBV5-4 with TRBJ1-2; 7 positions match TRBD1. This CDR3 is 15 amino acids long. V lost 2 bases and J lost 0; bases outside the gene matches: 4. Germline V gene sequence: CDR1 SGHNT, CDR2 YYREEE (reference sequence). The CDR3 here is CASSFGQETNYGYTF. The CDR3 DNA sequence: TGTGCCAGCAGCTTCGGACAGGAAACTAACTATGGCTACACCTTC.

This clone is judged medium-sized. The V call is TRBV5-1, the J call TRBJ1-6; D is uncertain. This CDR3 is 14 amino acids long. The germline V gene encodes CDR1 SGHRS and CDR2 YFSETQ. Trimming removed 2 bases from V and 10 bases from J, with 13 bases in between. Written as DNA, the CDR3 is TGCGCCAGCAGCTTTTCGGGTGGGTACTCACCCCTCCACTTT. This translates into CASSFSGGYSPLHF.

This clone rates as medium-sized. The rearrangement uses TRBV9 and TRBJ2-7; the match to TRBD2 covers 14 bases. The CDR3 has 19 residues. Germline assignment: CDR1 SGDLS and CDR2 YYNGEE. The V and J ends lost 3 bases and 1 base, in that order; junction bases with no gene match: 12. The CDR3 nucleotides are TGTGCCAGCAGCGCCGGGGGACTAGCGGGAGTCCCTCGGTCCTACGAGCAGTACTTC. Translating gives CASSAGGLAGVPRSYEQYF.

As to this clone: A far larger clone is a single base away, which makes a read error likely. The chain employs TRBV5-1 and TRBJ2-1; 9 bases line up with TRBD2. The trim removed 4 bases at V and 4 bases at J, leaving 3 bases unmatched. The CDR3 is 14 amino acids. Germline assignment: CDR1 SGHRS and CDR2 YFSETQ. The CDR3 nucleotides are TGCGCCAGCAGCGTAAGCGGGGGGTACAATGAGCAGTTCTTC. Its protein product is CASSVSGGYNEQFF.

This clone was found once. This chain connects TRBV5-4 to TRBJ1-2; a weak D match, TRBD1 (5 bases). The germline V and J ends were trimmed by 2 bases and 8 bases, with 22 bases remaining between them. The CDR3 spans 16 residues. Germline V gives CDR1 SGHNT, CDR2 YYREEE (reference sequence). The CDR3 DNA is TGTGCCAGCAGCTTCCCTTACAATGGCGGGGCGGGAGGCTACACCTTC. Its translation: CASSFPYNGGAGGYTF.

The CDR3 sequence is CASSEGQGYTEAFF. CDR3 sequence (DNA): TGTGCCAGCAGTGAAGGGCAGGGGTACACTGAAGCTTTCTTT. The J gene is TRBJ1-1, the V gene TRBV2, with a tentative D call TRBD1 (6 bases). The V gene's germline CDR1 is SNHLY and CDR2 FYNNEI. This CDR3 is built from 14 residues. V dropped 1 base and J dropped 3 bases, with 9 bases sitting between them. The variable domain in full, with the rest retrieved from reference TRBV2 and TRBJ1-1, is EPEVTQTPSHQVTQMGQEVILRCVPISNHLYFYWYRQILGQKVEFLVSFYNNEISEKSEIFDDQFSVERPDGSNFTLKIRSTKLEDSAMYFCASSEGQGYTEAFFGQGTRLTVV.

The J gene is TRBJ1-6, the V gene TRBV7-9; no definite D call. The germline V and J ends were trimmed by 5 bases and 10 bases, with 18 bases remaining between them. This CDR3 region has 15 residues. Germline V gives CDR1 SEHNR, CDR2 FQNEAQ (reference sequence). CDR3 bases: TGTGCCAGCAGCCCTTATCCGGGGATTGGGTCACCCCTCCACTTT. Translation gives CASSPYPGIGSPLHF.

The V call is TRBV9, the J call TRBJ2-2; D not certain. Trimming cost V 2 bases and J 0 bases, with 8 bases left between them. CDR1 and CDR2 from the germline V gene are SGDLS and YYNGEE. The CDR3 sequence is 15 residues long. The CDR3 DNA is TGTGCCAGCAGCGTTGGGCAGCCGAACACCGGGGAGCTGTTTTTT. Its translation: CASSVGQPNTGELFF. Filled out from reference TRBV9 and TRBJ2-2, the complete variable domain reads DSGVTQTPKHLITATGQRVTLRCSPRSGDLSVYWYQQSLDQGLQFLIQYYNGEERAKGNILERFSAQQFPDLHSELNLSSLELGDSALYFCASSVGQPNTGELFFGEGSRLTVL.

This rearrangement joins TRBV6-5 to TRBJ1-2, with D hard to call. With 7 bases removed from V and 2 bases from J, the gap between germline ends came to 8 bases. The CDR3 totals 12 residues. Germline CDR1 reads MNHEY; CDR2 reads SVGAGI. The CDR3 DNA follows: TGTGCCAGCAAACGAGGAAACTATGGCTACACCTTC. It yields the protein CASKRGNYGYTF.

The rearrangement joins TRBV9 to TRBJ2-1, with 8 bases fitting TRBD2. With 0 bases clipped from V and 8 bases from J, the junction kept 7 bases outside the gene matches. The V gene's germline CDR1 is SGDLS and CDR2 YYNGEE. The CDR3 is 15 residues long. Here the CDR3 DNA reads TGTGCCAGCAGCGTAGACCGGGAGGGCCAGGATGAGCAGTTCTTC. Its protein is CASSVDREGQDEQFF.

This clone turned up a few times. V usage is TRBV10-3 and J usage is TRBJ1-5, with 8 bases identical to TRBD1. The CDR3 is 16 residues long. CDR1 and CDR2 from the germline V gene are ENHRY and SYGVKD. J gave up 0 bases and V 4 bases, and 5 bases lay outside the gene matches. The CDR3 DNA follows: TGTGCCATCAGTGTGGACAGGGATTATAGCAATCAGCCCCAGCATTTT. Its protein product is CAISVDRDYSNQPQHF.

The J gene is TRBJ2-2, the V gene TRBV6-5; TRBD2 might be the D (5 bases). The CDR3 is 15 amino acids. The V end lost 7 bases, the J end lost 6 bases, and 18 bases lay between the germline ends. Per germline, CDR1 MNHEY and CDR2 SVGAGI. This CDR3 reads CASTNLDSRAGELFF. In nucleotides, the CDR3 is TGTGCCAGCACCAACCTGGACTCCCGGGCCGGGGAGCTGTTTTTT.

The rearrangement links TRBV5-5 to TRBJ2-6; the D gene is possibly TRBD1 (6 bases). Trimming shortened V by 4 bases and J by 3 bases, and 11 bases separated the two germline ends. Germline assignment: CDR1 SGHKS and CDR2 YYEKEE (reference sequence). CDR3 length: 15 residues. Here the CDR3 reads CASSGTGRGANVLTF. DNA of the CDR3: TGTGCCAGCAGCGGCACAGGGCGTGGGGCCAACGTCCTGACTTTC.

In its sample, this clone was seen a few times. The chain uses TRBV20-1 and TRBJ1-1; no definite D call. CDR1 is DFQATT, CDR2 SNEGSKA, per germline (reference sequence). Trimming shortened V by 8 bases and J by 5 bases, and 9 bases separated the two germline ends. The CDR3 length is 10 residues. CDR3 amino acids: CSPPGTEAFF. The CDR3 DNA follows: TGCAGTCCACCAGGTACTGAAGCTTTCTTT.

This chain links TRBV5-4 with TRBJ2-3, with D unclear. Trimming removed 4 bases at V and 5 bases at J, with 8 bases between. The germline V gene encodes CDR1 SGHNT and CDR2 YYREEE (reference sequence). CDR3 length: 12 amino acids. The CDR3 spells CASSVQRDTQYF. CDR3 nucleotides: TGTGCCAGCAGCGTGCAGCGAGATACGCAGTATTTT.

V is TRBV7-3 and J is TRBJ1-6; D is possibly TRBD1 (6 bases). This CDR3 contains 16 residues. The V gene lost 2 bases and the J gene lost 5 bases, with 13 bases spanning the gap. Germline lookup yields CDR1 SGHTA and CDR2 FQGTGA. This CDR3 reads CASSLLGQNNNSPLHF. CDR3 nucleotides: TGTGCCAGCAGCTTACTCGGACAGAACAATAATTCACCCCTCCACTTT.

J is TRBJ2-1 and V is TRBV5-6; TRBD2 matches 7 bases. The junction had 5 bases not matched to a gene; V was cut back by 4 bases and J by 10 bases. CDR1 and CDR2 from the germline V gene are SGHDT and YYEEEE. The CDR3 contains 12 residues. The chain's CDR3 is CASSPAGDEQFF. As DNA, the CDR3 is TGTGCCAGCAGCCCTGCGGGGGACGAGCAGTTCTTC.

The CDR3 DNA sequence: TGCGCCAGTGGAGTTCCGAATCAGCCCCAGCATTTT. Protein sequence: CASGVPNQPQHF. The chain has TRBV5-1 and TRBJ1-5; D not resolved. Trimming removed 8 bases from V and 4 bases from J, with 10 bases in between. The CDR3 consists of 12 residues. CDR1 and CDR2 from the germline V gene are SGHRS and YFSETQ. The full variable domain, in which reference TRBV5-1 and TRBJ1-5 provide the parts outside the CDR3, is KAGVTQTPRYLIKTRGQQVTLSCSPISGHRSVSWYQQTPGQGLQFLFEYFSETQRNKGNFPGRFSGRQFSNSRSEMNVSTLELGDSALYLCASGVPNQPQHFGDGTRLSIL.

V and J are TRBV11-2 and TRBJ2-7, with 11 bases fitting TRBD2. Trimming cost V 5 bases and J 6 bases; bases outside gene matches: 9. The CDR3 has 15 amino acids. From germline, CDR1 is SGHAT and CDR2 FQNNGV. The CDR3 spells CASSLTSGRRVEQYF. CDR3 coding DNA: TGTGCCAGCAGCCTAACTAGCGGGAGAAGGGTCGAGCAGTACTTC.

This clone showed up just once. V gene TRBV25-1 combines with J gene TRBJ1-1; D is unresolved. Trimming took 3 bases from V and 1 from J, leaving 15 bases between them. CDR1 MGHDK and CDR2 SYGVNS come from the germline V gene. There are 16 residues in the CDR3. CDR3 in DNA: TGTGCCAGCAGTGACACCTCTTCCACAGAGAACACTGAAGCTTTCTTT. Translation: CASSDTSSTENTEAFF. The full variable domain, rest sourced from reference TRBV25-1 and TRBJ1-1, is EADIYQTPRYLVIGTGKKITLECSQTMGHDKMYWYQQDPGMELHLIHYSYGVNSTEKGDLSSESTVSRIRTEHFPLTLESARPSHTSQYLCASSDTSSTENTEAFFGQGTRLTVV.

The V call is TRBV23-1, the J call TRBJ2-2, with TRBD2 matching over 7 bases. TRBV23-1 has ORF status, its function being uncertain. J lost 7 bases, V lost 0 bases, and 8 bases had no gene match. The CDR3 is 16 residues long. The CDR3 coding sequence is TGCGCCAGCAGTCAATCAGGCGGGAGTCGGAACGGGGAGCTGTTTTTT. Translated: CASSQSGGSRNGELFF.